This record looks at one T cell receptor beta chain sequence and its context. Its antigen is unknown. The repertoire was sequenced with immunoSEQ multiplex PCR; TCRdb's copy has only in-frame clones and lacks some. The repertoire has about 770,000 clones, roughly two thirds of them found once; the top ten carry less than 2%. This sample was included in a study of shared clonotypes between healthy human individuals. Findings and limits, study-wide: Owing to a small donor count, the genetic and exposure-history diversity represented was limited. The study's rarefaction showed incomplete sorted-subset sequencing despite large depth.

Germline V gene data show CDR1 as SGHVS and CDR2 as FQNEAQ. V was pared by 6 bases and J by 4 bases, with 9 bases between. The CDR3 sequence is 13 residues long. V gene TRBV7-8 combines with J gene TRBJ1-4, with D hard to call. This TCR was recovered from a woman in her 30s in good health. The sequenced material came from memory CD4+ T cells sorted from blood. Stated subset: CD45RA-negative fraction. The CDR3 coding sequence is TGTGCCAGCAGGAAACGGATTAATGAAAAACTGTTTTTT. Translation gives CASRKRINEKLFF.